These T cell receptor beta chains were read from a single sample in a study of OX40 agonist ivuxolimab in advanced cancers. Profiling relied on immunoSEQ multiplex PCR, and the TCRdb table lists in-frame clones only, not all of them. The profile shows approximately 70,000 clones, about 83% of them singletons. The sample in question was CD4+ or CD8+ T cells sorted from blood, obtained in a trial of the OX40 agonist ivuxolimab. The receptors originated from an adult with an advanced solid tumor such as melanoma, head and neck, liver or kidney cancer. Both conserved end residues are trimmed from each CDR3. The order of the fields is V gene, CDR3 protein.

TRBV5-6	ASSLWDPYQETQY
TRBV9	ASSDQPQGSGNTIY
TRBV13	ASSFTGITEAF
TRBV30	AWSNGRGYEQY
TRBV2	ASSEARDRVLLNTEAF
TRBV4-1	ASSLRDSSYEQY
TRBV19	ASARWGAAQPQH
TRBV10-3	AITSGGSYNEQF
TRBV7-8	ASSEDRGRYYEQY
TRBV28	ASKVGGQFGQPQH
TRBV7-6	ASSLEGRDSYEQY
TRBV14	ASSRRTGVLGAYEQY
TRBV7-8	ASSSLWTREAF
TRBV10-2	ASSDGTGGTTYNEQF
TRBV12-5	ASGFLSGRAIYNEQF
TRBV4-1	ASSQETGTGANVLT
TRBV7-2	ASSLRLAEEGDTQY
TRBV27	ASSLSAWGQSTYEQY
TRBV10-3	ASQGSTGELF
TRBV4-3	ASSPWDGSDTQY
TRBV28	ASTETGLEKLF
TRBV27	ASSYSTDSPEQY
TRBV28	ASRNHGLATSYEQY
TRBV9	ASSVSGSLADTEAF
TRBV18	ASSPRTSPGSEQF
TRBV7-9	ASSWDLNIQY
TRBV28	ASSPGSKDTEAF
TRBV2	ASRGDRGNTEAF
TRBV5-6	ASSLGTGALYGYT
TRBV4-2	ASSQSTGVRSKLF
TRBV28	ASSFGGTGAIGYT
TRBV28	ASSSPGEGQGYSPLH
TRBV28	ASRVTGWDETQY
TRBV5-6	ASSLGAGGYTEAF
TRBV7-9	ASSFLAGGLDEQF
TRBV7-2	ASSTQGQGGGELF
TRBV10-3	AISESHPRGQGANVLT
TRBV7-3	ASSPNQPQH
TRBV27	ASSFGQDYEQY
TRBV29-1	SVELPGGAEDEQF
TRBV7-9	ASSLGEGIGNQPQH
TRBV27	ASSTGQDEQY
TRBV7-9	ASTIPGGMNTEAF
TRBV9	ASSATRDSRGLGNTIY
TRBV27	ASSLSGQGFHEQY
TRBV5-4	ASSPQQGALVYGYT
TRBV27	ASRSLTGGKETQY
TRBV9	ASSVIGLADNEQF
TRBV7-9	ASSLVQGKDGYT
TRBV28	ASSLVNPYSPLH
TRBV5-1	ASSYGQGERYEQY
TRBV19	ASSEVRGGEQF